This T cell receptor (beta chain) is drawn from a study of spatial heterogeneity in lung cancer. The table lists this clonotype with many counts. Germline V gives CDR1 SGHAT, CDR2 FQDESV (reference sequence). The V segment lost 6 bases and the J segment 9 bases; nucleotides outside the gene matches: 5. CDR3 length equals 13 residues. Time point indicated: sample taken at primary tumor resection. Sequencing was performed on whole RNA extracted from tumor and nontumor lung tissue, or from frozen PBMC, and the material was left unsorted. The cohort: roughly 72 early-stage, untreated non-small cell lung cancer patients. One entry per CDR3 protein results from TCRdb running MiXCR on the 5' RACE reads. The table includes 11,000 to 15,000 distinct CDR3 sequences, around 9.1% detected once.

The TCR was taken from a male donor with early-stage non-small cell lung cancer. The chain links TRBV11-1 to TRBJ2-1; TRBD1 matches at 10 bases. The source was PBMCs, collected at surgery. The CDR3 DNA reads as TGTGCCAGCAGAGACAGGGGGCCGGGTGAGCAGTTCTTC. Its translation is CASRDRGPGEQFF. Full variable domain (outside the CDR3, taken from reference TRBV11-1 and TRBJ2-1): EAEVAQSPRYKITEKSQAVAFWCDPISGHATLYWYRQILGQGPELLVQFQDESVVDDSQLPKDRFSAERLKGVDSTLKIQPAELGDSAMYLCASRDRGPGEQFFGPGTRLTVL.